The clone carrying this T cell receptor beta chain was counted a few times. Its antigen is as yet unknown. Germline V lookup: CDR1 ENHRY, CDR2 SYGVKD. This CDR3 comprises 14 residues. The V segment lost 4 bases and the J segment 4 bases; nucleotides outside the gene matches: 3. The data stem from a study of vaccination and CD4 T cells after COVID-19. Study-wide context: Convalescent participants consisted of six males and four females, two being Hispanic.

General study points: Convalescent patients had a median roughly 86% of post-vaccine SARS-CoV-2-reactive clones that were detected only after vaccination, not before it.

The assay that was used to sequence DNA from cultured CD4+ T cells was the Oncomine TCR Beta short-read assay. Each CDR3 protein gets one entry after TCRdb re-called the PCR reads with MiXCR. Of 11,000 to 15,000 distinct CDR3 sequences listed, approximately 55% are singletons. Treatment reported: approximately 9-day PBMC culture with coronavirus spike peptide pools or control peptides (ViraFEST assay). After being plated at some 2 million per well, PBMCs were cultured with roughly 9.5 IU/ml IL-2 and approximately 9.6 ug/ml peptide pools. The receptor comes from a human donor who had recovered from COVID-19. The rearrangement uses TRBV10-3 and TRBJ1-5; 8 bases are shared with TRBD1. The specimen was CD4+ T cells from blood, cultured in vitro. CDR3 nucleotides: TGTGCCATCAGTGTTGACAGGGGTAATCAGCCCCAGCATTTT. It specifies CAISVDRGNQPQHF.